This TCR beta chain originates from a study of blood T cell repertoires in COVID-19. TCRdb's table, derived via immunoSEQ multiplex PCR, lists solely in-frame clones and lacks some. The sample shows more than 250,000 clones, nearly 85% of them seen only once. This CDR3 comprises 18 residues. The V end was cut by 2 bases, the J end by 2 bases, with 19 bases between. CDR1 is MNHEY, CDR2 SMNVEV, per germline (reference sequence). This sequence originates from a human donor in a cohort sampled during active COVID-19. Input material: peripheral blood. The V call is TRBV27, the J call TRBJ1-3; no firm D call. CDR3 coding DNA: TGTGCCAGCAGTTTAGTGGGAGAAGAGGTAGGAACTGGAAACACCATATATTTT. Translated: CASSLVGEEVGTGNTIYF.